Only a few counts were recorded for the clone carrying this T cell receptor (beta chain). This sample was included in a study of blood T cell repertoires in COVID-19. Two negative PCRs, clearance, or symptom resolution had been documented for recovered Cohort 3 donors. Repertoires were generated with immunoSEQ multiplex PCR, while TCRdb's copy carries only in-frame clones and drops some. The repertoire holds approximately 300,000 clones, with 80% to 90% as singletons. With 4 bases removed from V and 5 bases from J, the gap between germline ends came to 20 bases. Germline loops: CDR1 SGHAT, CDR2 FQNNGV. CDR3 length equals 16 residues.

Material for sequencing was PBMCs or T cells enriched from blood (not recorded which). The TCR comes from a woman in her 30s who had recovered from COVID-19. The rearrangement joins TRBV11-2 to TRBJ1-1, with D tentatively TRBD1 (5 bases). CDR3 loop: CASSSAGFKLGTEAFF. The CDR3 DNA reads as TGTGCCAGCAGCTCGGCAGGGTTTAAGTTGGGTACTGAAGCTTTCTTT.